These T cell receptor beta chains were read from a single sample in a study of STAT3 mutations in large granular lymphocyte leukemia. Sequencing was performed with immunoSEQ multiplex PCR; in TCRdb, only in-frame clones are kept and a portion is missing. The data contain about 5,500 clones, about 93% of them seen just once; the ten biggest clones take up 33%. Specimen: peripheral blood mononuclear cells. These receptors were collected from a man in his sixties with T-cell large granular lymphocyte leukemia. Some clones in this sample may be carry-over from other donors' samples. The CDR3 runs from the conserved cysteine through the conserved F or W. The order of the fields is J gene, D gene, CDR3 length, clone size, V gene, CDR3 protein, CDR3 DNA. The D gene is left open where the match is weak. Where a row states a size, it is once, few, many or the class of an expanded clone; other rows omit it.

TRBJ1-5 - 12 - TRBV30 CAWSVQEGPQHF TGTGCCTGGAGTGTACAGGAGGGGCCCCAGCATTTT
TRBJ1-5 - 15 few TRBV4-1 CASSQVGQGHQPQHF TGCGCCAGCAGCCAAGTCGGGCAGGGACATCAGCCCCAGCATTTT
TRBJ1-2 TRBD1 16 - TRBV10-3 CAISESRQGRNYGYTF TGTGCCATCAGTGAGTCGAGACAGGGTCGGAACTATGGCTACACCTTC
TRBJ1-1 - 13 - TRBV7-9 CASSLEGNTEAFF TGTGCCAGCAGCTTAGAAGGGAACACTGAAGCTTTCTTT
TRBJ2-7 - 13 - TRBV18 CASSPRADYEQYF TGTGCCAGCTCACCACGGGCTGACTACGAGCAGTACTTC
TRBJ2-1 TRBD2 15 - TRBV19 CASSLSGSLDNEQFF TGTGCCAGTAGTCTTAGCGGGAGTCTTGATAATGAGCAGTTCTTC
TRBJ2-7 - 13 - TRBV14 CASSQEQFYEQYF TGTGCCAGCAGCCAAGAACAGTTCTACGAGCAGTACTTC
TRBJ2-1 TRBD2 18 - TRBV7-8 CASSEPQTGTRVYNEQFF TGTGCCAGCAGCGAACCCCAAACCGGGACTAGGGTTTACAATGAGCAGTTCTTC
TRBJ2-7 - 16 - TRBV21-1 CASSLHGTGAPYEQYF TGTGCCAGCAGCTTACACGGGACAGGGGCACCATACGAGCAGTACTTC
TRBJ1-5 - 12 once TRBV10-3 CAISEHNQPQHF TGTGCCATCAGTGAGCATAATCAGCCCCAGCATTTT
TRBJ1-2 - 12 once TRBV30 CAWSSSIGGYTF TGTGCCTGGAGTAGCTCCATTGGTGGCTACACCTTC
TRBJ1-5 - 17 - TRBV28 CASRSSPGKESNQPQHF TGTGCCAGCAGGTCCTCCCCCGGGAAGGAGTCCAATCAGCCCCAGCATTTT
TRBJ2-7 - 14 - TRBV12-5 CASGLETGAFEQYF TGTGCTAGTGGTTTGGAAACCGGGGCCTTCGAGCAGTACTTC
TRBJ1-2 - 14 - TRBV5-6 CASSRAIGNYGYTF TGTGCCAGCAGCCGCGCCATTGGGAACTATGGCTACACCTTC
TRBJ2-1 TRBD1 13 - TRBV5-4 CASSRQGAVEQFF TGTGCCAGCAGCCGACAGGGGGCAGTCGAGCAGTTCTTC
TRBJ1-5 TRBD1 14 - TRBV29-1 CSVGDRGSNQPQHF TGCAGCGTGGGGGACAGGGGGAGCAATCAGCCCCAGCATTTT
TRBJ1-5 - 13 - TRBV5-1 CASSARGDQPQHF TGCGCCAGCAGCGCCAGGGGTGATCAGCCCCAGCATTTT
TRBJ2-7 - 13 - TRBV7-9 CASSALRRGEQYF TGTGCCAGCAGCGCCCTAAGGAGGGGCGAGCAGTACTTC
TRBJ1-1 - 15 - TRBV5-6 CASSSDREGKGKAFF TGTGCCAGCAGCTCGGACCGGGAGGGTAAGGGCAAAGCTTTCTTT
TRBJ1-2 - 12 - TRBV6-5 CASSYRGGGYTF TGTGCCAGCAGTTACAGGGGTGGCGGCTACACCTTC
TRBJ1-1 - 11 - TRBV29-1 CSVLDNIEAFF TGCAGCGTTTTGGACAACATCGAAGCTTTCTTT
TRBJ1-1 TRBD1 19 - TRBV30 CAWSVPLLDLGQGRTEAFF TGTGCCTGGAGTGTTCCCCTGTTAGATCTCGGACAGGGGCGGACTGAAGCTTTCTTT
TRBJ2-7 - 13 - TRBV27 CASSLVQLGEQYF TGTGCCAGCAGTTTAGTTCAGCTTGGTGAGCAGTACTTC
TRBJ2-7 - 15 - TRBV7-3 CASSPQGGKAYEQYF TGTGCCAGCAGCCCCCAAGGGGGGAAAGCCTACGAGCAGTACTTC
TRBJ1-1 TRBD1 14 - TRBV30 CAWSHDRGRTEAFF TGTGCCTGGAGTCATGACAGGGGCCGAACTGAAGCTTTCTTT
TRBJ1-1 - 15 - TRBV19 CASSPGGLMNTEAFF TGTGCCAGTTCGCCGGGAGGACTCATGAACACTGAAGCTTTCTTT
TRBJ2-5 TRBD2 14 - TRBV29-1 CSVDGLAGSATQYF TGCAGCGTTGACGGACTAGCGGGATCAGCGACCCAGTACTTC
TRBJ2-7 - 12 - TRBV18 CASSPRVHEQYF TGTGCCAGCTCACCACGGGTCCATGAGCAGTACTTC
TRBJ1-1 - 15 - TRBV18 CASSPPTPWGTEAFF TGTGCCAGCTCACCACCGACACCCTGGGGGACTGAAGCTTTCTTT
TRBJ2-5 - 14 once TRBV15 CATSRDTGKGTQYF TGTGCCACCAGCAGAGACACGGGAAAGGGGACCCAGTACTTC
TRBJ2-7 TRBD2 14 - TRBV10-1 CASSEAGDAYEQYF TGCGCCAGCAGTGAGGCGGGAGATGCCTACGAGCAGTACTTC
TRBJ2-7 - 11 - TRBV30 CAWSSGTEQYF TGTGCCTGGAGTTCAGGGACAGAGCAGTACTTC
TRBJ2-3 TRBD2 15 - TRBV7-9 CASSYSGASTDTQYF TGTGCCAGCAGTTATAGCGGGGCTAGCACAGATACGCAGTATTTT
TRBJ2-3 TRBD2 15 - TRBV30 CAWTFLAAGTDTQYF TGTGCCTGGACCTTTCTAGCGGCAGGCACAGATACGCAGTATTTT
TRBJ2-7 TRBD2 13 - TRBV27 CASSSTSAGEQYF TGTGCCAGCAGTTCAACTAGCGCTGGCGAGCAGTACTTC
TRBJ2-1 TRBD2 14 - TRBV5-6 CASSLTSGSGEQFF TGTGCCAGCAGCTTGACTAGCGGGAGCGGGGAGCAGTTCTTC
TRBJ1-2 TRBD1 13 - TRBV29-1 CSAQGVWGDGYTF TGCAGCGCCCAGGGGGTCTGGGGTGATGGCTACACCTTC
TRBJ1-4 - 13 once TRBV10-3 CAISAQGGEKLFF TGTGCCATCAGCGCACAGGGAGGTGAAAAACTGTTTTTT
TRBJ1-4 TRBD1 15 once TRBV30 CAWSAGQATNEKLFF TGTGCCTGGAGTGCAGGACAGGCAACTAATGAAAAACTGTTTTTT
TRBJ2-1 - 18 - TRBV14 CASSQLKIRLARHNEQFF TGTGCCAGCAGCCAACTAAAGATCCGCCTAGCGAGACACAATGAGCAGTTCTTC
TRBJ2-7 - 11 once TRBV6-6 CASSQEYEQYF TGTGCCAGCAGTCAGGAATACGAGCAGTACTTC
TRBJ2-5 - 16 - TRBV14 CASSQDVRRGRETQYF TGTGCCAGCAGCCAAGATGTGAGGAGGGGGCGCGAGACCCAGTACTTC
TRBJ2-1 - 13 once TRBV11-2 CASSLEPDNEQFF TGTGCCAGCAGCTTAGAGCCCGACAATGAGCAGTTCTTC
TRBJ2-3 - 17 - TRBV27 CASSLIRGALSTDTQYF TGTGCCAGCAGTTTGATCAGGGGAGCACTTAGCACAGATACGCAGTATTTT
TRBJ2-3 - 18 - TRBV28 CASSLRPLGGRSTDTQYF TGTGCCAGCAGTTTAAGGCCCCTGGGGGGGCGAAGCACAGATACGCAGTATTTT
TRBJ1-2 - 13 - TRBV6-5 CASSYALWYGYTF TGTGCCAGCAGTTACGCTCTTTGGTATGGCTACACCTTC
TRBJ1-1 - 12 few TRBV27 CASRRGVTEAFF TGTGCCAGCAGGAGGGGGGTTACTGAAGCTTTCTTT
TRBJ1-2 TRBD1 14 - TRBV10-3 CAISLQGGDYGYTF TGTGCCATCAGTCTACAAGGGGGCGACTATGGCTACACCTTC